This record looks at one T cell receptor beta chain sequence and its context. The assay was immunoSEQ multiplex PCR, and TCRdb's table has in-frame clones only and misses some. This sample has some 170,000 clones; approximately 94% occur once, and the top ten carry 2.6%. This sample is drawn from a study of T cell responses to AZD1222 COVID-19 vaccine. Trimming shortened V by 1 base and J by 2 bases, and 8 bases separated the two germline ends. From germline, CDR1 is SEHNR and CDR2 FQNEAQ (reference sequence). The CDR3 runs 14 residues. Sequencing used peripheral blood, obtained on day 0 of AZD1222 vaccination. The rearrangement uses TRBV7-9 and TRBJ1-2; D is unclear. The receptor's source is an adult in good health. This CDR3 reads CASSLVAGNYGYTF. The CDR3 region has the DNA TGTGCCAGCAGCTTAGTTGCGGGGAACTATGGCTACACCTTC.